Sequencing of this TCR beta chain was carried out in a study of CD8+ T cells in alopecia areata. V lost 7 bases and J 3 bases, leaving 10 bases between the germline ends. Germline CDR1 is SQVTM and CDR2 is ANQGSEA. CDR3 length equals 11 residues. Extracted RNA was reverse transcribed into cDNA, the sequencing template. Sequencing was performed with immunoSEQ multiplex PCR; in TCRdb, only in-frame clones are kept and a portion is missing. The sample carries approximately 150,000 clones, less than 65% recorded once. Sorting of PBMCs yielded the CD4+ and CD8+ T cells. The sequenced material came from CD8+ T cells sorted from blood. The chain has TRBV29-1 and TRBJ2-7; either TRBD1 or TRBD2 may fit D (5 bases each). This TCR was sampled from a human donor in good health. The CDR3 reads CSALGGYEQYF. CDR3 DNA sequence: TGCAGCGCCCTTGGGGGCTACGAGCAGTACTTC.